Listed here is a single TCR beta chain. Seattle participants joined during active infection and were tracked over time. The CDR3 consists of 14 residues. Trimming left V 1 base short and J 4 bases short, with 6 bases between. CDR1 SGHKS and CDR2 YYEKEE come from the germline V gene (reference sequence). In the authors' workflow: Reference gene primer amplification yielded estimated nucleated cell counts. Some clones are missing from TCRdb's copy, which holds only in-frame ones; the method was immunoSEQ multiplex PCR. V, J and clone size are taken as reported in that table, and D and trimming were inferred from the DNA itself. This sample has 50,000 to 65,000 clones, with about 85% found just once. These data are taken from a study of blood T cell repertoires in COVID-19. About the study: The United States, Italy and Spain supplied acute and convalescent COVID-19 samples. Sources were T cells, B-cell-depleted T cells, or PBMCs; the material itself was cDNA or gDNA.

J is TRBJ1-6 and V is TRBV5-5, with no clear D. Source material: peripheral blood. The receptor comes from an elderly woman with COVID-19, enrolled during active disease. The CDR3 here is CASSLFSYNSPLHF. DNA of the CDR3: TGTGCCAGCAGCTTGTTCAGTTATAATTCACCCCTCCACTTT.